These 20 T cell receptor beta chains share one sample of origin, sequenced in a study of T cell repertoires in cytomegalovirus infection. TCRdb re-called the reads with MiXCR, one entry per CDR3 protein. The sample yields roughly 190,000 distinct CDR3 sequences, roughly 9.8% seen once. Sequencing was done on a sample of PBMCs. These receptors were collected from a human donor in good health (CMV status not recorded). Some clones in this sample may be carry-over from other donors' samples.

The chain recombines TRBV6-2 or TRBV6-3 with TRBJ2-2; 8 bases are a match to TRBD2. In germline, CDR1 is MNHEY, CDR2 SVGEGT. Unmatched junction bases numbered 9, after V lost 11 bases and J lost 7 bases. This CDR3 comprises 13 residues. This CDR3 reads CAVTGGPVGELFF. The CDR3 DNA follows: TGTGCCGTAACGGGGGGGCCGGTCGGGGAGCTGTTTTTT.

This clonotype has only one observation. A much larger clone lies a single base off, so this may be a read error. Here the CDR3 omits its conserved ending phenylalanine or tryptophan, so a read error is the likely source. The V and J genes are TRBV7-6 and TRBJ2-1; 8 bases map to TRBD2. V dropped 1 base and J dropped 8; count of bases not matched to a gene: 4. Germline CDR1 reads SGHVS; CDR2 reads FNYEAQ. The CDR3 totals 14 residues. The CDR3 DNA reads as TGTGCCAGCAGCTTAGGCCCGGGAGGGCATGAGCAGTTCTCC. Residues: CASSLGPGGHEQFS.

The rearrangement joins TRBV28 to TRBJ1-5, with 9 bases aligning to TRBD1. Germline loops: CDR1 MDHEN, CDR2 SYDVKM. CDR3 size: 16 residues. The J segment lost 6 bases and the V segment lost 5 bases, leaving 11 bases of the junction unmatched. CDR3 sequence: CASSPIDRGKLQPQHF. The DNA for the CDR3 is TGTGCCAGCAGTCCCATAGACAGGGGGAAACTTCAGCCCCAGCATTTT. Filled out from reference TRBV28 and TRBJ1-5, the complete variable domain reads DVKVTQSSRYLVKRTGEKVFLECVQDMDHENMFWYRQDPGLGLRLIYFSYDVKMKEKGDIPEGYSVSREKKERFSLILESASTNQTSMYLCASSPIDRGKLQPQHFGDGTRLSIL.

This clonotype was seen a handful of times. The chain recombines TRBV7-9 with TRBJ1-4, with no clear D. The length of the CDR3 is 16 residues. V lost 2 bases, J lost 5 bases, and 15 bases lay in between. Germline V CDR1 and CDR2: SEHNR, FQNEAQ (reference sequence). In DNA form, the CDR3 reads TGTGCCAGCAGCTTACCCCGGCGGGGAGAGAATGAAAAACTGTTTTTT. Translated: CASSLPRRGENEKLFF. Full variable domain (missing parts from reference TRBV7-9 and TRBJ1-4): DTGVSQNPRHKITKRGQNVTFRCDPISEHNRLYWYRQTLGQGPEFLTYFQNEAQLEKSRLLSDRFSAERPKGSFSTLEIQRTEQGDSAMYLCASSLPRRGENEKLFFGSGTQLSVL.

This clonotype was counted many times. The rearrangement joins TRBV7-2 to TRBJ1-2; D uncertain. CDR1 is SGHTA, CDR2 FQGNSA, per germline. There are 14 residues in the CDR3. Trimming left V 5 bases short and J 4 bases short, with 14 bases between. CDR3 in DNA: TGTGCCAGCAGCGTAGACCCCGGAGGCTATGGCTACACCTTC. It translates to CASSVDPGGYGYTF.

This clonotype appeared many times. This chain uses TRBV7-2 with TRBJ2-2, with unresolved D. Trimming pared 2 bases from V and 4 bases from J, leaving 5 bases between. The CDR3 loop spans 13 amino acids. The germline V gene has CDR1 SGHTA and CDR2 FQGNSA. For the CDR3, the DNA is TGTGCCAGCAGCTTACCCTCCACCGGGGAGCTGTTTTTT. Protein product: CASSLPSTGELFF. The complete variable domain, with remaining parts taken from reference TRBV7-2 and TRBJ2-2, reads GAGVSQSPSNKVTEKGKDVELRCDPISGHTALYWYRQSLGQGLEFLIYFQGNSAPDKSGLPSDRFSAERTGGSVSTLTIQRTQQEDSAVYLCASSLPSTGELFFGEGSRLTVL.

This clonotype was counted ten times or more. J is TRBJ1-1 and V is TRBV12-3 or TRBV12-4, with D uncertain. V was clipped by 6 bases and J by 1 base, with 9 bases between them. The CDR3 is 13 residues long. CDR3 in amino acids: CASSFDPNTEAFF. The CDR3, as DNA: TGTGCCAGCAGCTTTGACCCGAACACTGAAGCTTTCTTT.

The gene calls are TRBV29-1 and TRBJ2-3; tentatively, D is TRBD2 (5 bases). Germline CDR1 is SQVTM and CDR2 is ANQGSEA. The ends were cut back, 4 bases at V and 0 bases at J, with 23 bases in the middle. This CDR3 is built from 18 residues. The CDR3 bases are TGCAGCGTTGGAATGATTGCCCTAGCCGCCAGAAGCACAGATACGCAGTATTTT. Protein product: CSVGMIALAARSTDTQYF.

This clonotype was observed many times. The CDR3: CSVEGGVGTANEQFF. The CDR3 DNA reads as TGCAGCGTTGAGGGTGGAGTTGGGACAGCCAATGAGCAGTTCTTC. The V gene is TRBV29-1, the J gene TRBJ2-1, with 7 bases fitting TRBD1. There are 15 residues in the CDR3. V shed 3 bases, J shed 6 bases, and the junction held 11 bases outside the gene matches. CDR1 and CDR2 (germline): SQVTM, ANQGSEA.

This sequence joins TRBV3-1 and TRBJ2-7; D unresolved. The ends were cut back, 1 base at V and 4 bases at J, with 8 bases in the middle. Germline CDR1 is LGHDT and CDR2 is YNNKEL (reference sequence). This CDR3 is 13 amino acids long. The CDR3 sequence: CASSQALGYEQYF. CDR3 sequence (DNA): TGTGCCAGCAGCCAAGCCCTAGGGTACGAGCAGTACTTC.

The table lists this clonotype with a few counts. The rearrangement links TRBV19 to TRBJ1-1, with TRBD1 matching over 8 bases. The V gene's germline CDR1 is LNHDA and CDR2 SQIVND (reference sequence). The CDR3 covers 16 residues. Losses at the gene ends were 4 bases for V and 2 bases for J; bases not matched to a gene: 9. The CDR3 DNA follows: TGTGCCAGTAGTACCCGGGGGACAGGTATAAACACTGAAGCTTTCTTT. It is translated as CASSTRGTGINTEAFF. Complete variable domain (other parts from reference TRBV19 and TRBJ1-1): DGGITQSPKYLFRKEGQNVTLSCEQNLNHDAMYWYRQDPGQGLRLIYYSQIVNDFQKGDIAEGYSVSREKKESFPLTVTSAQKNPTAFYLCASSTRGTGINTEAFFGQGTRLTVV.

This chain connects TRBV28 to TRBJ1-6, with a tentative D call TRBD1 (6 bases). The CDR3 has 14 amino acids. V lost 2 bases to trimming and J lost 9 bases, with 11 bases between them. CDR1 is MDHEN and CDR2 is SYDVKM in the germline V gene. CDR3 sequence (DNA): TGTGCCAGCAGTTTACAGGGGAATCGTTCACCCCTCCACTTT. Protein: CASSLQGNRSPLHF.

The chain is built from TRBV19 and TRBJ2-1; possibly TRBD1 or TRBD2 for D (5 bases each). V gave up 5 bases and J gave up 6 bases, with 20 bases separating them. CDR1 is LNHDA, CDR2 SQIVND, per germline (reference sequence). The CDR3 has 16 residues. The CDR3 DNA is TGTGCCAGTAGTTCCCGGGACCGTCGTAGGGCCAATGAGCAGTTCTTC. This translates into CASSSRDRRRANEQFF.

This clonotype was seen only a few times. V usage is TRBV29-1 and J usage is TRBJ1-5, with TRBD1 identical over 9 bases. The CDR3 totals 13 residues. Germline V CDR1 and CDR2: SQVTM, ANQGSEA. The J segment lost 7 bases and the V segment lost 5 bases, leaving 6 bases of the junction unmatched. The CDR3 sequence is CSVRTGVGQPQHF. CDR3 coding DNA: TGCAGCGTTCGGACAGGGGTAGGACAGCCCCAGCATTTT. Filled out from reference TRBV29-1 and TRBJ1-5, the complete variable domain reads SAVISQKPSRDICQRGTSLTIQCQVDSQVTMMFWYRQQPGQSLTLIATANQGSEATYESGFVIDKFPISRPNLTFSTLTVSNMSPEDSSIYLCSVRTGVGQPQHFGDGTRLSIL.

This clonotype has a handful of counts. The rearrangement joins TRBV9 to TRBJ2-1; the D is unclear. This CDR3 contains 13 residues. Germline V lookup: CDR1 SGDLS, CDR2 YYNGEE. Trimming removed 3 bases from V and 4 bases from J, with 8 bases in between. The CDR3 DNA reads as TGTGCCAGCAGCGGGGAAAGTTACAATGAGCAGTTCTTC. Translation: CASSGESYNEQFF.

With respect to this clonotype: The junction and the germline gene differ at one end; a read error may be behind it. This chain uses TRBV29-1 with TRBJ1-3; no definite D call. From germline, CDR1 is SQVTM and CDR2 ANQGSEA. The CDR3 runs 13 residues. The CDR3 is CAITGWSGNTIYF. The CDR3 region has the DNA TGTGCCATTACGGGGTGGTCTGGAAACACCATATATTTT.

This clonotype has just a few counts. V is TRBV20-1 and J is TRBJ1-4; D is uncertain. CDR1 is DFQATT and CDR2 is SNEGSKA in the germline V gene (reference sequence). The V gene lost 1 base and the J gene lost 8 bases, with 5 bases spanning the gap. The CDR3 is made up of 11 amino acids. The chain's CDR3 is CSARGSEKLFF. CDR3 coding DNA: TGCAGTGCTAGAGGTTCAGAAAAACTGTTTTTT.

V gene TRBV28 combines with J gene TRBJ2-1, with 10 bases aligning to TRBD2. The CDR3 length is 16 residues. Germline-derived CDR1 and CDR2 are MDHEN and SYDVKM. Trimming cost V 3 bases and J 4 bases; bases outside gene matches: 6. The CDR3 protein is CASSLGGLARYNEQFF. Here the CDR3 DNA reads TGTGCCAGCAGTTTGGGGGGACTAGCGCGTTACAATGAGCAGTTCTTC. Full variable domain (outside the CDR3, taken from reference TRBV28 and TRBJ2-1): DVKVTQSSRYLVKRTGEKVFLECVQDMDHENMFWYRQDPGLGLRLIYFSYDVKMKEKGDIPEGYSVSREKKERFSLILESASTNQTSMYLCASSLGGLARYNEQFFGPGTRLTVL.

The gene calls are TRBV20-1 and TRBJ2-5; no clear D gene. The V end was cut by 4 bases, the J end by 4 bases, with 16 bases between. The germline V gene has CDR1 DFQATT and CDR2 SNEGSKA (reference sequence). CDR3 length: 14 amino acids. The CDR3 bases are TGCAGTGCTAACGACCGGGTTGGTGGAGAGACCCAGTACTTC. Translating gives CSANDRVGGETQYF.

This clonotype was counted ten times or more. The chain carries TRBV7-6 and TRBJ2-7; weak D call: TRBD2 (5 bases). The length of the CDR3 is 14 residues. V was clipped by 0 bases and J by 7 bases, with 13 bases between them. CDR1 is SGHVS and CDR2 is FNYEAQ in the germline V gene. As DNA, the CDR3 is TGTGCCAGCAGCTTAGCGGGAGAGGTCGGAGAGCAGTACTTC. This sequence encodes CASSLAGEVGEQYF.